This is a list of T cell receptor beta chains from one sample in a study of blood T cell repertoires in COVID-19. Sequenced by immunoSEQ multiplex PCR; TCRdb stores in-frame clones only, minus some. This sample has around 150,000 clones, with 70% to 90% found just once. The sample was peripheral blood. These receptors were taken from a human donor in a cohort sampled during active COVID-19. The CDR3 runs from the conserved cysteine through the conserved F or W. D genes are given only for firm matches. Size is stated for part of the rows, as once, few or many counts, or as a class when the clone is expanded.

CASSPGQGSYEQYF	TGTGCCAGCAGCCCAGGACAGGGGTCGTACGAGCAGTACTTC	TRBD1	TRBJ2-7	TRBV5-4	.
CAWRQGLAGAYEQYF	TGTGCCTGGAGACAGGGACTAGCGGGAGCTTACGAGCAGTACTTC	TRBD2	TRBJ2-7	TRBV30	.
CASSFHLLASFYEQYF	TGTGCCAGCAGCTTTCATCTGCTAGCCTCTTTCTACGAGCAGTACTTC	.	TRBJ2-7	TRBV7-9	.
CATNQGDSSYEQYF	TGTGCCACCAATCAGGGGGACAGCTCCTACGAGCAGTACTTC	TRBD1	TRBJ2-7	TRBV6-5	.
CASSLGGRRDQETQYF	TGCGCCAGCAGCTTGGGGGGGCGCAGGGACCAAGAGACCCAGTACTTC	.	TRBJ2-5	TRBV5-1	few
CASSPGGQVAWPQHF	TGTGCCAGCAGCCCTGGGGGACAGGTGGCGTGGCCCCAGCATTTT	TRBD1	TRBJ1-5	TRBV6-2/TRBV6-3	.
CASSIDSGRFYGYTF	TGTGCCAGTAGTATCGATTCAGGCAGGTTCTATGGCTACACCTTC	.	TRBJ1-2	TRBV19	.
CASSFSGTGRTDTQYF	TGTGCCAGCAGCTTTTCCGGGACAGGACGCACAGATACGCAGTATTTT	TRBD1	TRBJ2-3	TRBV5-5	.
CASSTTSGPYEQYF	TGTGCCAGCAGCACGACTAGCGGCCCCTACGAGCAGTACTTC	TRBD2	TRBJ2-7	TRBV9	.
CASSEPGTVGGYTF	TGTGCCAGCAGTGAACCCGGGACAGTAGGCGGCTACACCTTC	TRBD1	TRBJ1-2	TRBV25-1	.
CACRQLIQNTEAFF	TGTGCCTGTCGACAATTGATACAGAACACTGAAGCTTTCTTT	.	TRBJ1-1	TRBV11-2	.
CASSPRGAGTDTQYF	TGCGCCAGCAGCCCGCGGGGAGCTGGCACAGATACGCAGTATTTT	.	TRBJ2-3	TRBV5-1	.
CATSGDRSGGYTF	TGTGCCACCAGTGGCGACAGGTCGGGTGGCTACACCTTC	.	TRBJ1-2	TRBV24-1	few
CASSLARGGTGELFF	TGTGCCAGCAGCTTAGCACGGGGGGGGACCGGGGAGCTGTTTTTT	TRBD2	TRBJ2-2	TRBV7-8	.
CASSQDGGQANYGYTF	TGTGCCAGCAGCCAAGATGGAGGACAGGCTAACTATGGCTACACCTTC	TRBD1	TRBJ1-2	TRBV3-1/TRBV3-2	once
CAWSVPLGQARNQPQHF	TGTGCCTGGAGTGTACCCCTCGGACAGGCTCGTAATCAGCCCCAGCATTTT	TRBD1	TRBJ1-5	TRBV30	.
CATSVVGETYLSNSNQPQHF	TGTGCCACCAGTGTGGTCGGGGAGACTTACCTCTCAAATAGCAATCAGCCCCAGCATTTT	.	TRBJ1-5	TRBV24-1	.
CAWSVGRAGAGELFF	TGTGCCTGGAGTGTAGGACGAGCGGGGGCCGGGGAGCTGTTTTTT	TRBD2	TRBJ2-2	TRBV30	.
CASSLTLTTTSTDTQYF	TGTGCCAGCAGCTTAACTCTGACTACAACTAGCACAGATACGCAGTATTTT	.	TRBJ2-3	TRBV11-3	.
CASSYHLQGISNQPQHF	TGTGCCAGCAGTTACCATCTACAGGGTATAAGCAATCAGCCCCAGCATTTT	.	TRBJ1-5	TRBV6-2/TRBV6-3	.
CARRGPTGEETQYF	TGTGCCAGGCGGGGGCCGACAGGAGAAGAGACCCAGTACTTC	.	TRBJ2-5	TRBV27	.
CASSLYGTNYGYTF	TGTGCCAGCAGCCTATACGGTACTAACTATGGCTACACCTTC	.	TRBJ1-2	TRBV28	.
CASSDSGTANEKLFF	TGTGCCAGCAGCGATAGCGGGACTGCGAATGAAAAACTGTTTTTT	.	TRBJ1-4	TRBV7-9	few
CASSAGLVGAGELFF	TGTGCCAGCAGCGCCGGACTAGTCGGCGCCGGGGAGCTGTTTTTT	TRBD2	TRBJ2-2	TRBV7-9	.
CASKPGLGNTGELFF	TGTGCCAGCAAACCGGGACTAGGTAACACCGGGGAGCTGTTTTTT	TRBD2	TRBJ2-2	TRBV2	.
CASSDPGQGNTEAFF	TGTGCCAGCAGTGATCCCGGACAGGGGAACACTGAAGCTTTCTTT	TRBD1	TRBJ1-1	TRBV6-1	.
CASIGERANTEAFF	TGCGCCAGCATAGGGGAAAGGGCGAACACTGAAGCTTTCTTT	.	TRBJ1-1	TRBV10-2	.
CASSTGIEQYF	TGTGCCAGCAGTACAGGGATCGAGCAGTACTTC	.	TRBJ2-7	TRBV11-1	.
CASSYGNWGQLETQYF	TGTGCCAGCAGTTACGGGAACTGGGGCCAACTTGAGACCCAGTACTTC	.	TRBJ2-5	TRBV6-2/TRBV6-3	once
CASSRDLTSSYEQYF	TGTGCCAGCAGCAGGGACTTAACCAGCTCCTACGAGCAGTACTTC	.	TRBJ2-7	TRBV5-6	.
CASSLPNEKLFF	TGTGCCAGCAGTTTACCGAATGAAAAACTGTTTTTT	.	TRBJ1-4	TRBV28	.